This T cell receptor (beta chain) was captured by sequencing in a study of T cell repertoires in cytomegalovirus infection. General study findings and limits: Carriers of CMV plus the relevant HLA were identified by cumulative public TCR beta family frequency. HLA-C-restricted CMV clonotypes gave the most frequent clonotype in two of eight donors.

Of note for this clonotype: As yet, its antigen is unknown.

Via MiXCR, TCRdb re-called the reads, giving one row per CDR3 protein. Of under 90,000 distinct CDR3 sequences listed, roughly 44% are singletons. The specimen comprised CD8+ T cells from cultured PBMCs, sampled from culture after CMV antigen stimulation. The receptor's source is a human donor in good health (CMV status not recorded). Some clones in this sample may be carry-over from other donors' samples.

CDR3 bases: TGTGCCAGCAGCTTGGGGGACAAGCAGTACTTC. It is translated as CASSLGDKQYF. The chain recombines TRBV7-2 with TRBJ2-7; weak D call: TRBD1 (6 bases). From germline, CDR1 is SGHTA and CDR2 FQGNSA. This CDR3 comprises 11 residues. V gave up 3 bases and J gave up 8 bases, with 8 bases separating them.